These T cell receptor beta chains were read from a single sample in a study of metastatic and nonmetastatic thyroid tumors. With MiXCR, TCRdb reprocessed the PCR reads. The top ten hold 3% to 3.5% of the sample, which has over 30,000 clones, under 25% seen once. Sequenced material: tumor tissue. These receptors all stem from a male donor with papillary thyroid cancer or a benign thyroid nodule (not recorded which). Some clones in this sample may be carry-over from other donors' samples. The CDR3 runs from the conserved cysteine through the conserved F or W. The D gene is left open where the match is weak. Expanded clones get a size class; other rows say once, few or many, or leave the size out.

>TRBV5-1|-|TRBJ1-1|-
CASSEDPNTEAFF
TGCGCCAGCAGCGAGGACCCGAACACTGAAGCTTTCTTT
>TRBV28|few|TRBJ1-5|-
CASSLSSAGNSQPQHF
TGTGCCAGCAGTTTGTCTTCCGCAGGAAACTCCCAGCCCCAGCATTTT
>TRBV28|many|TRBJ2-1|TRBD2
CASSPRRGLTSGHNEQFF
TGTGCCAGCAGTCCCCGCAGGGGCCTGACTAGCGGCCACAATGAGCAGTTCTTC
>TRBV5-1|many|TRBJ2-7|-
CASSPGQTYEQYF
TGCGCCAGCAGCCCTGGACAGACCTACGAGCAGTACTTC
>TRBV6-1|many|TRBJ2-1|TRBD2
CASSPTSGSSYNEQFF
TGTGCCAGCAGTCCTACTAGCGGGAGCTCCTACAATGAGCAGTTCTTC
>TRBV30|many|TRBJ1-5|-
CAWSVDSSNQPQHF
TGTGCCTGGAGTGTCGACAGCAGCAATCAGCCCCAGCATTTT
>TRBV28|medium-sized|TRBJ2-7|-
CASSLLSLGSKQYF
TGTGCCAGCAGTTTACTCAGCCTGGGGTCGAAGCAGTACTTC
>TRBV6-2/TRBV6-3|few|TRBJ1-2|-
CASSYSQCQTYGYTF
TGTGCCAGCAGTTACTCGCAGTGTCAGACGTATGGCTACACCTTC
>TRBV15|many|TRBJ2-3|TRBD1
CATSTSTNRGVTDTQYF
TGTGCCACCAGCACATCAACAAACAGGGGAGTGACAGATACGCAGTATTTT
>TRBV3-1|few|TRBJ1-1|TRBD1
CASRGTDLNTEAFF
TGTGCCAGCAGAGGGACAGATTTGAACACTGAAGCTTTCTTT
>TRBV7-2|once|TRBJ2-7|TRBD2
CASSLATSGVDEQYF
TGTGCCAGCAGCTTAGCGACTAGCGGGGTCGACGAGCAGTACTTC
>TRBV3-1|-|TRBJ2-7|TRBD2
CASSRTSGRSSYEQYF
TGTGCCAGCAGCCGCACTAGCGGGCGGAGCTCCTACGAGCAGTACTTC
>TRBV28|medium-sized|TRBJ1-1|-
CASSLKNTEAFF
TGTGCCAGCAGTTTAAAGAACACTGAAGCTTTCTTT
>TRBV5-1|medium-sized|TRBJ2-7|-
CASSHEMSPYEQYF
TGCGCCAGCAGCCACGAGATGTCCCCCTACGAGCAGTACTTC
>TRBV19|-|TRBJ2-1|-
CAGGITWTSNEQFF
TGTGCCGGTGGTATAACGTGGACTTCAAATGAGCAGTTCTTC
>TRBV20-1|-|TRBJ1-1|-
CSARTGTPSTMSTEAFF
TGCAGTGCTAGAACCGGGACCCCTTCCACCATGAGCACTGAAGCTTTCTTT
>TRBV19|many|TRBJ2-1|-
CASSIVGAVGDEQFF
TGTGCCAGTAGTATAGTCGGAGCGGTCGGGGATGAGCAGTTCTTC
>TRBV12-3/TRBV12-4|many|TRBJ2-2|-
CASGGGVRTGELFF
TGTGCCAGCGGAGGGGGAGTTCGCACCGGGGAGCTGTTTTTT
>TRBV7-8|-|TRBJ2-7|TRBD2
CDSIIGAGAGKQYF
TGTGACAGCATAATAGGAGCGGGAGCGGGTAAGCAGTACTTC
>TRBV6-5|-|TRBJ2-3|TRBD2
CASSYRGLAGGGTDTQYF
TGTGCCAGCAGTTACCGGGGACTAGCGGGAGGGGGCACAGATACGCAGTATTTT
>TRBV27|many|TRBJ1-6|-
CASAGQFSPLHF
TGTGCCAGCGCTGGACAGTTTTCACCCCTCCACTTT
>TRBV10-1|medium-sized|TRBJ2-1|-
CASSASKVYNEQFF
TGCGCCAGCAGTGCTAGTAAAGTCTACAATGAGCAGTTCTTC
>TRBV6-2/TRBV6-3|medium-sized|TRBJ2-7|TRBD1
CASSSTGGGEQYF
TGTGCCAGCAGTTCGACAGGGGGTGGCGAGCAGTACTTC
>TRBV19|many|TRBJ2-2|-
CASSIGGDTGELFF
TGTGCCAGTAGTATCGGGGGAGACACCGGGGAGCTGTTTTTT
>TRBV12-3/TRBV12-4|-|TRBJ2-7|TRBD1
CASSSGTDDYEQYF
TGTGCCAGCAGTTCCGGGACAGATGACTACGAGCAGTACTTC
>TRBV20-1|once|TRBJ1-2|TRBD1
CSAKEGGRDGYTF
TGCAGTGCCAAAGAAGGGGGCCGGGATGGCTACACCTTC
>TRBV20-1|many|TRBJ2-3|-
CSARLGISTDTQYF
TGCAGTGCTAGACTCGGGATTAGCACAGATACGCAGTATTTT
>TRBV6-1|-|TRBJ2-7|-
CASSELALGLFGFYEQYF
TGTGCCAGCAGTGAATTGGCTTTGGGGCTTTTCGGATTCTACGAGCAGTACTTC
>TRBV28|few|TRBJ2-1|-
CASISDLEQFF
TGTGCCAGCATTAGTGACCTAGAGCAGTTCTTC
>TRBV28|many|TRBJ1-1|-
CASKSVGTEAFF
TGTGCCAGCAAAAGCGTGGGCACTGAAGCTTTCTTT
>TRBV30|many|TRBJ2-3|-
CAWSVQAGWTDTQYF
TGTGCCTGGAGTGTACAGGCGGGCTGGACAGATACGCAGTATTTT
>TRBV7-2|-|TRBJ2-1|-
CASSLARERNYNEQFF
TGTGCCAGCAGCTTAGCCCGGGAGCGGAATTACAATGAGCAGTTCTTC
>TRBV28|many|TRBJ2-1|-
CASLTLSGIGNEQFF
TGTGCCAGCCTAACCCTTAGCGGCATAGGGAATGAGCAGTTCTTC
>TRBV6-2/TRBV6-3|many|TRBJ1-3|-
CASSYNAGSASGNTIYF
TGTGCCAGCAGTTACAACGCGGGGTCGGCCTCTGGAAACACCATATATTTT
>TRBV28|many|TRBJ2-5|-
CASTLTGFRETQYF
TGTGCCAGCACCCTGACAGGTTTCCGAGAGACCCAGTACTTC
>TRBV4-1|-|TRBJ1-2|-
CASSQGQSNYGYTF
TGCGCCAGCAGCCAAGGTCAATCTAACTATGGCTACACCTTC
>TRBV20-1|-|TRBJ2-7|TRBD1
CSATDRGLYEQYF
TGCAGTGCAACCGACAGGGGTCTTTACGAGCAGTACTTC
>TRBV20-1|medium-sized|TRBJ2-7|TRBD2
CSARAGYEQYF
TGCAGTGCCCGAGCGGGGTACGAGCAGTACTTC
>TRBV19|many|TRBJ1-6|TRBD1
CASRRTGGRVPPYSPLHF
TGTGCCAGTAGAAGGACAGGCGGACGAGTACCTCCCTACTCACCCCTCCACTTT
>TRBV29-1|many|TRBJ2-3|-
CSVEGGYDTQYF
TGCAGCGTTGAAGGAGGCTACGATACGCAGTATTTT
>TRBV7-2|-|TRBJ2-7|-
CASSFGRGYEQYF
TGTGCCAGCAGCTTTGGAAGGGGATACGAGCAGTACTTC
>TRBV6-2/TRBV6-3|medium-sized|TRBJ2-7|-
CASRYQAEQYF
TGTGCCAGCAGATACCAGGCCGAGCAGTACTTC
>TRBV19|few|TRBJ2-7|-
CASRDASYEQYF
TGTGCCAGTAGGGACGCGTCCTACGAGCAGTACTTC
>TRBV14|many|TRBJ2-3|-
CASSQGRHPTDTQYF
TGTGCCAGCAGCCAAGGAAGACATCCCACAGATACGCAGTATTTT
>TRBV11-2|-|TRBJ2-3|-
CASSLGIEADTQYF
TGTGCCAGCAGCTTAGGCATAGAGGCAGATACGCAGTATTTT
>TRBV11-3|-|TRBJ2-5|-
CASSPPGTPGETQYF
TGTGCCAGCAGCCCACCCGGGACCCCGGGAGAGACCCAGTACTTC
>TRBV28|medium-sized|TRBJ2-7|TRBD2
CASSPQRLAGVEQYF
TGTGCCAGCAGTCCACAACGACTAGCGGGAGTCGAGCAGTACTTC
>TRBV2|-|TRBJ1-5|TRBD1
CASSEDRGGYQPQHF
TGTGCCAGCAGTGAAGACAGGGGCGGGTACCAGCCCCAGCATTTT
>TRBV7-2|-|TRBJ2-7|TRBD2
CASSFDGGAYEQYF
TGTGCCAGCAGCTTCGACGGGGGGGCCTACGAGCAGTACTTC
>TRBV18|many|TRBJ1-4|-
CASSPLRAEKLFF
TGTGCCAGCTCACCCTTGAGGGCCGAAAAACTGTTTTTT
>TRBV20-1|-|TRBJ2-1|TRBD2
CSARDVGGPINEQFF
TGCAGTGCTAGAGATGTGGGAGGGCCAATCAATGAGCAGTTCTTC
>TRBV7-9|-|TRBJ2-7|-
CASSLYPDRLHEQYF
TGTGCCAGCAGCTTATACCCTGACAGGCTGCACGAGCAGTACTTC
>TRBV27|many|TRBJ2-1|TRBD2
CASSPQLAGGPGEQFF
TGTGCCAGCAGTCCCCAACTAGCGGGAGGGCCGGGAGAGCAGTTCTTC
>TRBV27|many|TRBJ1-5|-
CASSLLGQPQHF
TGTGCCAGCAGTTTATTAGGTCAGCCCCAGCATTTT
>TRBV6-1|many|TRBJ1-1|-
CASRGGGYTEAFF
TGTGCCAGCAGGGGGGGGGGCTACACTGAAGCTTTCTTT
>TRBV13|many|TRBJ2-3|TRBD2
CASSLEGGRGADTQYF
TGTGCCAGCAGCTTAGAGGGAGGGCGTGGAGCAGATACGCAGTATTTT
>TRBV20-1|medium-sized|TRBJ2-7|TRBD1
CSAPRTGAYEQYF
TGCAGTGCCCCCCGGACAGGAGCCTACGAGCAGTACTTC